The table lists the clone carrying this T cell receptor (beta chain) with many counts. What it binds is not known. The CDR3 loop spans 13 amino acids. The V segment lost 1 base and the J segment 6 bases; nucleotides outside the gene matches: 2. Germline V gene lookup returns CDR1 DFQATT and CDR2 SNEGSKA (reference sequence). The sample belongs to a study of CD8+CD57+ T cells in acquired aplastic anemia. About the study: The study obtained an average of 3.2 ug of DNA from sorted CD4+ and CD8+ cells. Healthy-donor CD4+ cells averaged roughly 10.8 million reads.

Findings and caveats of the study: Significance was not reached for CD8+ Simpson's diversity between patients and controls.

The TCR beta profiling, which covered VDJ combination and CDR3 sequence, was carried out using genomic DNA as the template. One entry per CDR3 protein results from TCRdb running MiXCR on the reads. Of about 100,000 distinct CDR3 sequences listed, approximately 49% are singletons. The J gene is TRBJ2-7, the V gene TRBV20-1, with 11 bases that match TRBD1. The sequence derives from a human donor in good health, serving as a control. Sequenced sample: sorted CD4+, CD8+, or CD8+CD57+ T cells (not recorded which) from PBMCs. CDR3 in amino acids: CSARVGTGGEQYF. The CDR3 DNA reads as TGCAGTGCTAGAGTCGGGACAGGGGGCGAGCAGTACTTC.